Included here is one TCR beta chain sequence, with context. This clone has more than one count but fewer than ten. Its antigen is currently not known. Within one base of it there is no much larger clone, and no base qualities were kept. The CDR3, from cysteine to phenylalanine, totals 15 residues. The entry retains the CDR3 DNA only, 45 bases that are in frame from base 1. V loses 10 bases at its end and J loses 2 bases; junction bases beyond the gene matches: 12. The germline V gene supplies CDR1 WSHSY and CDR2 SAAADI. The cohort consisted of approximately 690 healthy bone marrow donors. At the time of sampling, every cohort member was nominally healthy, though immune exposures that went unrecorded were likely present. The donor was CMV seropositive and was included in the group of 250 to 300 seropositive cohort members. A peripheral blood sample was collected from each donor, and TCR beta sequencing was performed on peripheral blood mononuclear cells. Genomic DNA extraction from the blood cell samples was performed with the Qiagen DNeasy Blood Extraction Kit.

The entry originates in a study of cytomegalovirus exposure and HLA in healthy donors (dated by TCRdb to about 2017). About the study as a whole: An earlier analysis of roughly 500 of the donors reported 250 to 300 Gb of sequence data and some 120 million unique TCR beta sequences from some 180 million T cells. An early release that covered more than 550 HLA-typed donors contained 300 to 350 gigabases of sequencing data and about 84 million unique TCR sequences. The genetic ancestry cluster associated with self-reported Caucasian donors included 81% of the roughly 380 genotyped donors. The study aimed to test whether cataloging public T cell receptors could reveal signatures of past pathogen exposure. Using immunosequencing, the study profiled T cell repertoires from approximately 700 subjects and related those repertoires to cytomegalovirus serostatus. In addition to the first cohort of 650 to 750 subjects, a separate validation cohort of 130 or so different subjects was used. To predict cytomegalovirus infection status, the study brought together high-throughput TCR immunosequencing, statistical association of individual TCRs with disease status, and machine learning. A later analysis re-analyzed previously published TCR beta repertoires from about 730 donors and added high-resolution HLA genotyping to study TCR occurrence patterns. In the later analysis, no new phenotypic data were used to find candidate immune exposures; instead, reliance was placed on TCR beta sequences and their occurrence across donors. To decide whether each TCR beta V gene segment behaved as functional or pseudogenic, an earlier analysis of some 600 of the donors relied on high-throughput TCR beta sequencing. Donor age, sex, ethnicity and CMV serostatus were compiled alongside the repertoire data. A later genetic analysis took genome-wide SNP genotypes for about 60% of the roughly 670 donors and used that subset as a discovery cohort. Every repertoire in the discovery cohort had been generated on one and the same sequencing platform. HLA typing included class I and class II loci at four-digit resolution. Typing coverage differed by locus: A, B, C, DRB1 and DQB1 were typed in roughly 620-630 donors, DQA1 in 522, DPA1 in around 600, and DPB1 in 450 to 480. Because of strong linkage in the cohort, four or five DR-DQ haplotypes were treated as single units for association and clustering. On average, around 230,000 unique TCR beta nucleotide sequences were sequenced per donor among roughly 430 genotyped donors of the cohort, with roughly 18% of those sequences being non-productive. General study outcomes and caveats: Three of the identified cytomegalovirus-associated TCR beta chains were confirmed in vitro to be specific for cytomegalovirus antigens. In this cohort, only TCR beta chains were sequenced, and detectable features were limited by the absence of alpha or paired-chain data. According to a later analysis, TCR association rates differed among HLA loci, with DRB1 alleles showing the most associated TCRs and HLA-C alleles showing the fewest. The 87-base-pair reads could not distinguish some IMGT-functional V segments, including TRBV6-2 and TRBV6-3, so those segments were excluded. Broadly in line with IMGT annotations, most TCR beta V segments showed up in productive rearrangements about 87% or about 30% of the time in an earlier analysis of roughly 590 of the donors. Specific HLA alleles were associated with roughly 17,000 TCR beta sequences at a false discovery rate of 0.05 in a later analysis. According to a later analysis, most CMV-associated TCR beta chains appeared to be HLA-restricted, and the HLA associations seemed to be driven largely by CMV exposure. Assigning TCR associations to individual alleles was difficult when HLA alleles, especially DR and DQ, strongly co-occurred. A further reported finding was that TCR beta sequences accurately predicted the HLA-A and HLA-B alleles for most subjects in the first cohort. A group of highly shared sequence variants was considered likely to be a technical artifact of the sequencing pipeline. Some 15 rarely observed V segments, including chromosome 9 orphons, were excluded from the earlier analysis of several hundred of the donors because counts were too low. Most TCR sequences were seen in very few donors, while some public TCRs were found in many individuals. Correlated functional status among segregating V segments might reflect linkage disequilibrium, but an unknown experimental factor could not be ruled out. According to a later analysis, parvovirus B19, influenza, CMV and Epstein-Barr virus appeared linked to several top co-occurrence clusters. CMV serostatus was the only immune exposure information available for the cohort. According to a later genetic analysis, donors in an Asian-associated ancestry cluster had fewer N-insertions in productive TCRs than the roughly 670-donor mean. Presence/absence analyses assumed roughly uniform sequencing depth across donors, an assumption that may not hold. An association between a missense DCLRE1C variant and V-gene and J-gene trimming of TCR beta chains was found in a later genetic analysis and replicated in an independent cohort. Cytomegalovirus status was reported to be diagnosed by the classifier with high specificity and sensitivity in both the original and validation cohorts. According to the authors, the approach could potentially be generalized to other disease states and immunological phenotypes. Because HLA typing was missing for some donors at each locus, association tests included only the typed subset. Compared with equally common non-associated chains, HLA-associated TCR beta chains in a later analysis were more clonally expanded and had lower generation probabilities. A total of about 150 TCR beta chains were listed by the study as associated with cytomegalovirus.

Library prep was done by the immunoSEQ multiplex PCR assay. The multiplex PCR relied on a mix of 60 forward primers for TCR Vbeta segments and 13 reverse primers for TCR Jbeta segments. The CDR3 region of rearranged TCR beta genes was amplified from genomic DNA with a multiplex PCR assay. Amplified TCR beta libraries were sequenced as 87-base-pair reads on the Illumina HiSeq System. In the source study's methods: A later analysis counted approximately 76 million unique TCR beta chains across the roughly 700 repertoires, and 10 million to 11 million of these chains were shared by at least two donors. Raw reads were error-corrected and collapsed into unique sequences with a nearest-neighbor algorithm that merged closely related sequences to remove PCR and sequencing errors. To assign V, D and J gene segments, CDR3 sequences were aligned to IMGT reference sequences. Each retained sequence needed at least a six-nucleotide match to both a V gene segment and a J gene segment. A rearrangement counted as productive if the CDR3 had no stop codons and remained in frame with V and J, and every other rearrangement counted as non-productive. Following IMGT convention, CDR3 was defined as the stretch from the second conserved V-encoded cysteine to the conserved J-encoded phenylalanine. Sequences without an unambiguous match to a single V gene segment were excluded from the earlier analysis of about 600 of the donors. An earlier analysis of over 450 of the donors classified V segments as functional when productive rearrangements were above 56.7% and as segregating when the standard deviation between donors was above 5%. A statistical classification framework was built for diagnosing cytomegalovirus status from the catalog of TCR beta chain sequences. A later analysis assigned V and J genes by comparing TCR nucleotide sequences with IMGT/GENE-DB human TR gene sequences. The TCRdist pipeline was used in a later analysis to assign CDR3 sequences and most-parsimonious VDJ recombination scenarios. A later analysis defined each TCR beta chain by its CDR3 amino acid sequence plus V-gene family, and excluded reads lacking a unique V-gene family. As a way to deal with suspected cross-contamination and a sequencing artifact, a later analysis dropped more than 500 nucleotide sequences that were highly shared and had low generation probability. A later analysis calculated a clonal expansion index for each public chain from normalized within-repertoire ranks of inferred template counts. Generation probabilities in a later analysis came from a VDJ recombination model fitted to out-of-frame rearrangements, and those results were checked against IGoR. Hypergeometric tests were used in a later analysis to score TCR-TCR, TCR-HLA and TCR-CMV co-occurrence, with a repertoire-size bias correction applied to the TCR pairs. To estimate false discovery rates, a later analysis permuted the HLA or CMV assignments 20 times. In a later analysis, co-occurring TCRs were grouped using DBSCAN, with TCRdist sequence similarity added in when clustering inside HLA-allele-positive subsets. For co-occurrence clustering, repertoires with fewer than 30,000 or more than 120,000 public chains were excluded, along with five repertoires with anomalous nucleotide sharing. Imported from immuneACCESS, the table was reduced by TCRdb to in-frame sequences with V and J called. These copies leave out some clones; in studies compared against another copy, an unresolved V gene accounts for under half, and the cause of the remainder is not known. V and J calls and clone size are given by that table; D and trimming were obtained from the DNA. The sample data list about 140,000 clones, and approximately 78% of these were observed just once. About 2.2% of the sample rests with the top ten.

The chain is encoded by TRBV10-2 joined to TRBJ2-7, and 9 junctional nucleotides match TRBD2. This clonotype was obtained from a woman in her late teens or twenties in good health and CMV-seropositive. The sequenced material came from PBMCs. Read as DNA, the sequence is TGCGCCACCACTAGAGTTAGCGGGGGAGCCTACGAGCAGTACTTC. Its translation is CATTRVSGGAYEQYF.